This T cell receptor (beta chain) was observed in a study of OX40 agonist ivuxolimab in advanced cancers. At the level of the study: Hepatocellular carcinoma, melanoma, renal cell or head and neck cancer affected the dose-escalation patients. From roughly 20 to 85 years was the age range, with a mean of around 57 years, and 65% to 90% were male.

Profiling relied on immunoSEQ multiplex PCR, and the TCRdb table lists in-frame clones only, not all of them. Of around 64,000 clones detected, roughly 85% appear once; the ten largest clones hold 0.7% to 0.9%. This clone showed up just once. From germline, CDR1 is MNHEY and CDR2 SVGAGI. This CDR3 is 15 amino acids long. The junction had 3 bases not matched to a gene; V was cut back by 7 bases and J by 1 base. The specimen was CD4+ or CD8+ T cells sorted from blood, collected in a trial of the OX40 agonist ivuxolimab. This TCR was recovered from an adult with an advanced solid tumor such as melanoma, head and neck, liver or kidney cancer. The V and J genes are TRBV6-5 and TRBJ2-3; TRBD2 matches at 12 bases. The CDR3 loop reads CASTRLAGGTDTQYF. The CDR3 DNA reads TGTGCCAGCACTAGACTAGCGGGGGGCACAGATACGCAGTATTTT.